The 26 T cell receptor beta chains given below trace back to one sample, sequenced in a study of graft-versus-host responses after intestinal transplantation. Assay used: immunoSEQ multiplex PCR; TCRdb lists only in-frame clones, some missing. The table has about 98,000 clones, roughly 82% seen once. Material: PBMCs, obtained 255 days after intestinal transplant. The receptors here all came from a human patient who received an intestinal transplant, so some T cells may come from the graft donor.

The rearrangement uses TRBV5-4 and TRBJ2-2; tentatively, D is TRBD2 (5 bases). The CDR3 covers 17 residues. CDR1 is SGHNT and CDR2 is YYREEE in the germline V gene (reference sequence). The ends were cut back, 0 bases at V and 0 bases at J, with 12 bases in the middle. For the CDR3, the DNA is TGTGCCAGCAGCTTGGAGTCCCAGAGGGCGAACACCGGGGAGCTGTTTTTT. Translating it yields CASSLESQRANTGELFF.

This chain joins TRBV7-9 and TRBJ2-3; 9 bases match TRBD2. Losses at the gene ends were 5 bases for V and 3 bases for J; bases not matched to a gene: 9. Germline V gives CDR1 SEHNR, CDR2 FQNEAQ (reference sequence). The CDR3 totals 16 residues. CDR3: CASSPVLAGLTDTQYF. CDR3 bases: TGTGCCAGCAGCCCTGTTCTAGCGGGGTTGACAGATACGCAGTATTTT.

This rearrangement joins TRBV10-1 to TRBJ1-1, with 9 nucleotides matching TRBD1. The CDR3 is 14 amino acids. Germline CDR1 WNHNN, CDR2 SYGVQD (reference sequence). The J segment lost 4 bases and the V segment lost 5 bases, leaving 5 bases of the junction unmatched. CDR3 DNA: TGCGCCAGCAGTCCGGACAGGGGAGGCACTGAAGCTTTCTTT. It yields the protein CASSPDRGGTEAFF.

The CDR3 reads CASSQEEQGSHGYTF. The CDR3 DNA reads TGCGCCAGCAGCCAAGAAGAACAGGGGAGCCATGGCTACACCTTC. The V and J genes are TRBV4-1 and TRBJ1-2; 7 bases are a match to TRBD1. The V segment lost 0 bases and the J segment 6 bases; nucleotides outside the gene matches: 7. Per the germline V gene, CDR1 is MGHRA and CDR2 is YSYEKL. The CDR3 is 15 amino acids.

This rearrangement joins TRBV4-1 to TRBJ2-1; 9 nucleotides align to TRBD2. The CDR3 totals 16 residues. The trim removed 1 base at V and 3 bases at J, leaving 4 bases unmatched. Germline V CDR1 and CDR2: MGHRA, YSYEKL. CDR3 coding DNA: TGCGCCAGCAGCCAAGGGCCAGCGGGGGGCTACAATGAGCAGTTCTTC. Amino acids: CASSQGPAGGYNEQFF.

This clone came up once. The V call is TRBV6-5, the J call TRBJ2-7, with 8 bases matching TRBD1. This CDR3 spans 15 amino acids. Germline V gives CDR1 MNHEY, CDR2 SVGAGI. V was clipped by 6 bases and J by 2 bases; unmatched bases: 9. CDR3 bases: TGTGCCAGCAGGCGATTACAGGGGGTACCCTACGAGCAGTACTTC. Translation gives CASRRLQGVPYEQYF.

V and J are TRBV9 and TRBJ1-4; D not certain. Trimming pared 0 bases from V and 3 bases from J, leaving 9 bases between. CDR3 length equals 15 residues. Germline V gives CDR1 SGDLS, CDR2 YYNGEE. The CDR3 DNA is TGTGCCAGCAGCGTAGGAGGCGGCTCTAATGAAAAACTGTTTTTT. It codes for CASSVGGGSNEKLFF.

J is TRBJ1-4 and V is TRBV6-1; D is unclear. Trimming shortened V by 6 bases and J by 11 bases, and 10 bases separated the two germline ends. This CDR3 has 11 residues. The germline gives CDR1 MNHNS, CDR2 SASEGT. CDR3 protein: CASRATWKLFF. CDR3 nucleotides: TGTGCCAGCAGGGCTACCTGGAAACTGTTTTTT.

The V and J genes are TRBV15 and TRBJ1-2; the match to TRBD1 covers 8 bases. The CDR3 extends over 16 amino acids. CDR1 is LNHNV, CDR2 YYDKDF, per germline (reference sequence). Trimming took 1 base from V and 4 from J; bases not matched to a gene: 8. CDR3 nucleotides: TGTGCCACCAGCAGAGGGACAACAGGGGGGAGCTATGGCTACACCTTC. It is translated as CATSRGTTGGSYGYTF.

The V gene is TRBV11-2, the J gene TRBJ1-4, with D tentatively TRBD1 (6 bases). The length of the CDR3 is 17 residues. V lost 2 bases, J lost 8 bases, and 21 bases lay in between. Per the germline V gene, CDR1 is SGHAT and CDR2 is FQNNGV. The CDR3 DNA reads TGTGCCAGCAGCTTAAGGGGAAGGACAGTGCGCGGCGAAAAACTGTTTTTT. Translation gives CASSLRGRTVRGEKLFF. The whole variable domain, filled in from reference TRBV11-2 and TRBJ1-4, reads EAGVAQSPRYKIIEKRQSVAFWCNPISGHATLYWYQQILGQGPKLLIQFQNNGVVDDSQLPKDRFSAERLKGVDSTLKIQPAKLEDSAVYLCASSLRGRTVRGEKLFFGSGTQLSVL.

The V gene is TRBV7-2, the J gene TRBJ1-2; D remains ambiguous. Germline CDR1 is SGHTA and CDR2 is FQGNSA. This CDR3 is built from 11 residues. Trimming took off 1 base at V and 8 bases at J, with 5 bases between the two ends. The CDR3 bases are TGTGCCAGCAGCTTAGGGTTGGGCTACACCTTC. Protein sequence: CASSLGLGYTF.

V is TRBV7-8 and J is TRBJ1-6; D unresolved. Germline loops: CDR1 SGHVS, CDR2 FQNEAQ. Trimming took off 1 base at V and 3 bases at J, with 7 bases between the two ends. The CDR3 runs 15 residues. Written as DNA, the CDR3 is TGTGCCAGCAGCTTAGGTCAGGACTATAATTCACCCCTCCACTTT. Translation gives CASSLGQDYNSPLHF. Complete variable domain (other parts from reference TRBV7-8 and TRBJ1-6): GAGVSQSPRYKVAKRGQDVALRCDPISGHVSLFWYQQALGQGPEFLTYFQNEAQLDKSGLPSDRFFAERPEGSVSTLKIQRTQQEDSAVYLCASSLGQDYNSPLHFGNGTRLTVT.

The chain combines TRBV11-2 with TRBJ2-7; 9 positions agree with TRBD2. Germline V gives CDR1 SGHAT, CDR2 FQNNGV. This CDR3 has 16 residues. J was trimmed by 1 base and V by 0 bases; bases with no gene match: 4. CDR3 bases: TGTGCCAGCAGCTTAGATATGAGCGGGAGGTCCTACGAGCAGTACTTC. This translates into CASSLDMSGRSYEQYF.

The chain combines TRBV5-1 with TRBJ2-2; no reliable D call. The CDR3 sequence is 14 residues long. Trimming pared 0 bases from V and 5 bases from J, leaving 8 bases between. Germline V gene lookup returns CDR1 SGHRS and CDR2 YFSETQ. CDR3 in amino acids: CASSLGFGTGELFF. CDR3 sequence (DNA): TGCGCCAGCAGCTTGGGGTTTGGAACCGGGGAGCTGTTTTTT.

V and J are TRBV30 and TRBJ1-4; D unresolved. Trimming cost V 3 bases and J 8 bases, with 7 bases left between them. The V gene's germline CDR1 is GTSNPN and CDR2 SVGIG (reference sequence). The CDR3 covers 11 residues. CDR3 DNA sequence: TGTGCCTGGAGGCGTCGCGAAAAACTGTTTTTT. Its translation: CAWRRREKLFF.

The chain has TRBV21-1 and TRBJ2-3; the table's TRBD2 call for D was not verified on the DNA. TRBV21-1 is annotated as a pseudogene. The CDR3 spans 17 residues. The CDR3 nucleotides are TGTGCCAGCAGCAAAGCGTATGATAGCGGGGTACCTTCTACGCAGTATTTT. Amino acid sequence: CASSKAYDSGVPSTQYF.

The J gene is TRBJ2-3, the V gene TRBV6-5; D may correspond to TRBD1 or TRBD2 (6 bases each). The CDR3 extends over 15 amino acids. The germline V gene encodes CDR1 MNHEY and CDR2 SVGAGI. V was shortened by 0 bases and J by 13 bases, with 20 bases between the two germline ends. The CDR3 bases are TGTGCCAGCAGTTACTCGAATCAATGGGGGGCCTTTAAGTATTTT. Its protein product is CASSYSNQWGAFKYF.

The rearrangement uses TRBV6-1 and TRBJ2-4, with 10 bases matching TRBD1. The CDR3 covers 15 residues. Germline CDR1 MNHNS, CDR2 SASEGT. V was pared by 4 bases and J by 10 bases, with 10 bases of the junction left unmatched. The CDR3: CASSGRDRGGDIQYF. CDR3 coding DNA: TGTGCCAGCAGTGGCCGGGACAGGGGAGGGGATATTCAGTACTTC.

The chain uses TRBV27 and TRBJ2-1; 7 bases are shared with TRBD2. The V segment lost 5 bases and the J segment 4 bases; nucleotides outside the gene matches: 8. CDR3 length equals 15 residues. Per germline, CDR1 MNHEY and CDR2 SMNVEV (reference sequence). The CDR3 loop is CASSVPSSGYNEQFF. For the CDR3, the DNA is TGTGCCAGCAGTGTTCCGTCTAGCGGATACAATGAGCAGTTCTTC.

This chain links TRBV7-8 with TRBJ2-1; D not certain. The germline V gene encodes CDR1 SGHVS and CDR2 FQNEAQ. The CDR3 is 15 residues long. Trimming removed 1 base from V and 2 bases from J, with 9 bases in between. The CDR3 sequence: CASSLVGPPYNEQFF. The CDR3 bases are TGTGCCAGCAGCTTAGTTGGTCCCCCCTACAATGAGCAGTTCTTC.

The chain couples TRBV11-2 to TRBJ2-7; D is possibly TRBD1 or TRBD2 (5 bases each). The germline V gene has CDR1 SGHAT and CDR2 FQNNGV. Trimming pared 5 bases from V and 2 bases from J, leaving 16 bases between. The CDR3 loop spans 15 amino acids. The chain's CDR3 is CASSPHGGVAYEQYF. The CDR3 nucleotides are TGTGCCAGCAGCCCCCATGGGGGAGTCGCCTACGAGCAGTACTTC.

V gene TRBV27 combines with J gene TRBJ2-1; 10 positions agree with TRBD2. This CDR3 is built from 15 residues. Trimming at V came to 5 bases and at J to 6 bases, leaving 7 bases not matched to a gene. Germline V gene sequence: CDR1 MNHEY, CDR2 SMNVEV (reference sequence). CDR3 sequence: CASSLLAGFGNEQFF. The CDR3 coding sequence is TGTGCCAGCAGTCTACTAGCGGGATTCGGCAATGAGCAGTTCTTC.

V and J are TRBV9 and TRBJ2-7; D unclear. The V and J ends lost 0 bases and 5 bases respectively, with 6 bases between them. Germline V lookup: CDR1 SGDLS, CDR2 YYNGEE. The CDR3 covers 12 residues. CDR3 amino acids: CASSVELNEQYF. The CDR3 nucleotides are TGTGCCAGCAGCGTAGAGCTCAACGAGCAGTACTTC.

This clone was detected only once. The chain recombines TRBV28 with TRBJ1-2; the D is unclear. V dropped 6 bases and J dropped 5 bases, with 10 bases sitting between them. The CDR3 is 12 amino acids. Germline assignment: CDR1 MDHEN and CDR2 SYDVKM. DNA of the CDR3: TGTGCCAGCAGCCTGGATGGGTATGGCTACACCTTC. It is translated as CASSLDGYGYTF.

CDR3: CASSYGRGGTYEQFF. CDR3 sequence (DNA): TGTGCCAGCAGTTACGGGCGGGGGGGCACATATGAGCAGTTCTTC. The V and J genes are TRBV6-5 and TRBJ2-1; 9 positions agree with TRBD2. CDR3 size: 15 residues. The V segment lost 2 bases and the J segment 8 bases; nucleotides outside the gene matches: 7. Germline V gives CDR1 MNHEY, CDR2 SVGAGI.

The V and J genes are TRBV6-1 and TRBJ2-2; 9 bases map to TRBD1. Germline loops: CDR1 MNHNS, CDR2 SASEGT. This CDR3 region has 15 residues. V lost 11 bases and J lost 7; bases outside the gene matches: 14. Here the CDR3 reads CAALPGQGTHGELFF. The CDR3 DNA is TGTGCCGCACTTCCGGGACAGGGAACGCACGGGGAGCTGTTTTTT.